Below are 8 T cell receptor beta chains sequenced from a single sample in a study of blood T cells in healthy people across ages. Primers used in a second PCR of roughly 6 to 11 cycles were a sample-barcoded 5' primer and a J-beta primer mix. TCRdb re-called the 5' RACE reads with MiXCR, one entry per CDR3 protein. The sample yields around 1.5 million distinct CDR3 sequences, roughly 30% seen once. Sequencing was carried out using blood. These receptors were taken from a woman aged 30 to 39 in good health.

The J gene is TRBJ1-5, the V gene TRBV7-9, with D hard to call. Germline CDR1 SEHNR, CDR2 FQNEAQ (reference sequence). Trimming left V 4 bases short and J 6 bases short, with 7 bases between. This CDR3 spans 12 amino acids. CDR3 protein: CASSSDTQPQHF. As DNA, the CDR3 is TGTGCCAGCAGCTCTGACACTCAGCCCCAGCATTTT.

There are many counts of this clonotype. V is TRBV27 and J is TRBJ2-7; 7 nucleotides align to TRBD1. V lost 6 bases, J lost 1 base, and 6 bases stayed unmatched. The germline V gene has CDR1 MNHEY and CDR2 SMNVEV (reference sequence). The CDR3 is 14 amino acids. The CDR3 DNA reads TGTGCCAGCAGCCGTGGGGACAGTTCCTACGAGCAGTACTTC. Encoded protein: CASSRGDSSYEQYF.

The chain has TRBV5-1 and TRBJ1-6; perhaps TRBD1 as D (5 bases). Trimming cost V 4 bases and J 9 bases, with 20 bases left between them. Germline CDR1 reads SGHRS; CDR2 reads YFSETQ. The CDR3 has 16 residues. The CDR3: CASSLDPGTVSSPLHF. CDR3 nucleotide sequence: TGCGCCAGCAGCCTGGACCCTGGGACGGTGAGTTCACCCCTCCACTTT. The complete variable domain, with remaining parts taken from reference TRBV5-1 and TRBJ1-6, reads KAGVTQTPRYLIKTRGQQVTLSCSPISGHRSVSWYQQTPGQGLQFLFEYFSETQRNKGNFPGRFSGRQFSNSRSEMNVSTLELGDSALYLCASSLDPGTVSSPLHFGNGTRLTVT.

The sample holds a few counts of this clonotype. The V and J genes are TRBV20-1 and TRBJ2-7; D is unclear. Germline V gene data show CDR1 as DFQATT and CDR2 as SNEGSKA (reference sequence). This CDR3 is built from 14 residues. V was pared by 3 bases and J by 0 bases, with 12 bases between. Here the CDR3 reads CSASHIRSSYEQYF. The DNA of the CDR3 is TGCAGTGCTAGTCATATAAGAAGCTCCTACGAGCAGTACTTC.

The CDR3 DNA is TGTGCCACCAGTGAGGCGGGAGATATGTACTTC. Protein: CATSEAGDMYF. The chain combines TRBV24-1 with TRBJ2-5; 7 nucleotides agree with TRBD2. The V segment lost 4 bases and the J segment 13 bases; nucleotides outside the gene matches: 5. The CDR3 has 11 residues. Germline CDR1 and CDR2: KGHDR and SFDVKD.

This clonotype was counted between two and nine times. This may come from a read error, since a much larger clone is one base off. The CDR3 sequence: CASSDSTTSGGTYNEQYF. CDR3 nucleotides: TGTGCCAGCAGTGACTCGACGACTAGCGGGGGTACCTACAATGAGCAGTACTTC. This chain links TRBV6-4 with TRBJ2-1, with 12 bases identical to TRBD2. Matching the DNA end better, TRBJ2-7 makes the J call doubtful. CDR1 and CDR2 from the germline V gene are MRHNA and SNTAGT. The CDR3 loop spans 18 amino acids.

Concerning this clonotype itself: An end of the junction differs from the germline gene, which may be a read error. This chain joins TRBV10-3 and TRBJ1-4, with TRBD1 matching 7 bases. Germline loops: CDR1 ENHRY, CDR2 SYGVKD. CDR3 size: 14 residues. The CDR3 region has the DNA TGTGCCATCGGTGAGACAGGGTACCGTGAAAAACTGTTTTTT. Residues: CAIGETGYREKLFF.

This clonotype has ten or more counts. The gene calls are TRBV28 and TRBJ2-7; 7 nucleotides line up with TRBD1. In germline, CDR1 is MDHEN, CDR2 SYDVKM. Trimming took 4 bases from V and 6 from J; bases not matched to a gene: 9. This CDR3 comprises 14 residues. CDR3 sequence reads: CASSWRTGEIEQYF. CDR3 in DNA: TGTGCCAGCAGTTGGAGAACAGGGGAAATCGAGCAGTACTTC.